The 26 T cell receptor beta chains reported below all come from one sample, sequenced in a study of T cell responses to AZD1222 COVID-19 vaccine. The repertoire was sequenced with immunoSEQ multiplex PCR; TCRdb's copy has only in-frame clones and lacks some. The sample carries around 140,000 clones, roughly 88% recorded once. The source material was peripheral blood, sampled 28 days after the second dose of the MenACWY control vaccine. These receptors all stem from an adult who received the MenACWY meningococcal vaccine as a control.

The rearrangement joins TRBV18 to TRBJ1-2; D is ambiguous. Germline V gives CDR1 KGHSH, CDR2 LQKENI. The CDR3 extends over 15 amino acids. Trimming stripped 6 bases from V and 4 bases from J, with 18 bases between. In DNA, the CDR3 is TGTGCCAGCTCCGACGGGCATTTCTCTACCTATGGCTACACCTTC. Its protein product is CASSDGHFSTYGYTF.

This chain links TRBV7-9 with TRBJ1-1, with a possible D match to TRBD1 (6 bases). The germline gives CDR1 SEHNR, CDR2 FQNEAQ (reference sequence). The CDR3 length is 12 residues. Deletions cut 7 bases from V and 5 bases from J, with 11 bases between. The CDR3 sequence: CASNRVRTEAFF. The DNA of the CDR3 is TGTGCCAGCAACAGGGTCCGGACTGAAGCTTTCTTT.

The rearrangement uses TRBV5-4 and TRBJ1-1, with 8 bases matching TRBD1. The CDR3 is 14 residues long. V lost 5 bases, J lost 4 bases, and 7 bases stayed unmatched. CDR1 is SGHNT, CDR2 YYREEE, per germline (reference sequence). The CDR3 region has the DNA TGTGCCAGCAGGGCAGGGGGCGAGGCCACTGAAGCTTTCTTT. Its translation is CASRAGGEATEAFF. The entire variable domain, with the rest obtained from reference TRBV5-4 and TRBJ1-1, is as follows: ETGVTQSPTHLIKTRGQQVTLRCSSQSGHNTVSWYQQALGQGPQFIFQYYREEENGRGNFPPRFSGLQFPNYSSELNVNALELDDSALYLCASRAGGEATEAFFGQGTRLTVV.

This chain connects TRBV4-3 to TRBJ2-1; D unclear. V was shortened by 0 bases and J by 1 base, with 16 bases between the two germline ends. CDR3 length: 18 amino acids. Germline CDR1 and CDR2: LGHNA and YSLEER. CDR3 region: CASSQDLIGRRSYNEQFF. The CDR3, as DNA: TGCGCCAGCAGCCAAGATCTGATCGGCAGGAGATCCTACAATGAGCAGTTCTTC.

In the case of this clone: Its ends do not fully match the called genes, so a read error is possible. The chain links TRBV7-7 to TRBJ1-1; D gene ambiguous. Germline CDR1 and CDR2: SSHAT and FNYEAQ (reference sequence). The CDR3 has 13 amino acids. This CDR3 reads CASSLSRNTEAFF. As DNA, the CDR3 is TGTGCTAGCAGCTTAAGCCGGAACACTGAAGCTTTCTTT. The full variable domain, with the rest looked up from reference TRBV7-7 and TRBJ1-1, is GAGVSQSPRYKVTKRGQDVTLRCDPISSHATLYWYQQALGQGPEFLTYFNYEAQPDKSGLPSDRFSAERPEGSISTLTIQRTEQRDSAMYRCASSLSRNTEAFFGQGTRLTVV.

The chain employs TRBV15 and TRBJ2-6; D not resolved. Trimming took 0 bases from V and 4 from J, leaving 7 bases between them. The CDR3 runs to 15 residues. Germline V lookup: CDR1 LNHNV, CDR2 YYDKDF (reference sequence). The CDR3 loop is CATSRDPSGANVLTF. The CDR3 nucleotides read TGTGCCACCAGCAGAGATCCGTCAGGGGCCAACGTCCTGACTTTC.

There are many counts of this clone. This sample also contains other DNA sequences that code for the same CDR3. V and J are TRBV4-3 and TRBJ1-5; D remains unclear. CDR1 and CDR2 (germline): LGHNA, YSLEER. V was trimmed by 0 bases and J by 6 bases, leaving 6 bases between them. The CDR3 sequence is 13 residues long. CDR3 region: CASSQEVGQPQHF. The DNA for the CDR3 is TGCGCCAGCAGCCAAGAGGTCGGTCAGCCCCAGCATTTT.

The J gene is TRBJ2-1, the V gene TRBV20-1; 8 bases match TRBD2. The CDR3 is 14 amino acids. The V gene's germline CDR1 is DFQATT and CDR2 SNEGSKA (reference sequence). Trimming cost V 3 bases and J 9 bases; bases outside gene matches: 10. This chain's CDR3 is CSASFGLAMGEQFF. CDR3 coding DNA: TGCAGTGCTAGTTTTGGACTAGCTATGGGTGAGCAGTTCTTC.

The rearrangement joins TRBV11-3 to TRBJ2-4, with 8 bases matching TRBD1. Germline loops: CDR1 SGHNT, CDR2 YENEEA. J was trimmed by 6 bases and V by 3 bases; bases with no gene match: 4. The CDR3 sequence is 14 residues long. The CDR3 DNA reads TGTGCCAGCAGCTTCACAGGGGGAGGAAACATTCAGTACTTC. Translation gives CASSFTGGGNIQYF.

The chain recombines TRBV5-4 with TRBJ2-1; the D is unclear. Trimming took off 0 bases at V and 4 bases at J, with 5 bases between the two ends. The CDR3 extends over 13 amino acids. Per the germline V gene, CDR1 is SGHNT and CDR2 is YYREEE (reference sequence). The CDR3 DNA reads TGTGCCAGCAGCTTGGAACAGTACAATGAGCAGTTCTTC. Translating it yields CASSLEQYNEQFF.

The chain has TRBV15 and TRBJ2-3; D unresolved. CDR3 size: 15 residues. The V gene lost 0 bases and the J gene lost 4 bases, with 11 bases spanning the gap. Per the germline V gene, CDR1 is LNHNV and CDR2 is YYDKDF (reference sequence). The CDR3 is CATSRDMDGPDTQYF. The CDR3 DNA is TGTGCCACCAGCAGAGATATGGATGGCCCAGATACGCAGTATTTT.

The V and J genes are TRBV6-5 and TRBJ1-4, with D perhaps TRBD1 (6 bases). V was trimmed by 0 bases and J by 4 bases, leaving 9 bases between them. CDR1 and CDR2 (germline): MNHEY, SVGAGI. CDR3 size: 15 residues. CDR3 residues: CASSYSGQSNEKLFF. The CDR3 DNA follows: TGTGCCAGCAGTTACTCCGGACAGAGTAATGAAAAACTGTTTTTT.

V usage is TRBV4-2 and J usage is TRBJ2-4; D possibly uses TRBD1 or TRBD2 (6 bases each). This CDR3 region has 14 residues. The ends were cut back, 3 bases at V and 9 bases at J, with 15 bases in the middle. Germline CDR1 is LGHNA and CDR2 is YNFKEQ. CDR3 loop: CASSHESRGGIQYF. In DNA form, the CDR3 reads TGTGCCAGCAGCCATGAATCCAGGGGAGGCATTCAGTACTTC.

CDR3 DNA: TGTGCCAGCAGCCAAGATTGGATCTCTGGAAACACCATATATTTT. It yields the protein CASSQDWISGNTIYF. This chain joins TRBV14 and TRBJ1-3, with D unresolved. This CDR3 has 15 amino acids. CDR1 is SGHDN and CDR2 is FVKESK in the germline V gene. V lost 0 bases to trimming and J lost 0 bases, with 6 bases between them.

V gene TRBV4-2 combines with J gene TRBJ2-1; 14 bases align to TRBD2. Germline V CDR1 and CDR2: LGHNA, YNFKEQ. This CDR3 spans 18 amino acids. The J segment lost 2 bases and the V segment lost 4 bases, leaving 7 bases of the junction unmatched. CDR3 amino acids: CASSLTTSGGATYNEQFF. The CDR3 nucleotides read TGTGCCAGCAGCCTCACGACTAGCGGGGGGGCCACCTACAATGAGCAGTTCTTC.

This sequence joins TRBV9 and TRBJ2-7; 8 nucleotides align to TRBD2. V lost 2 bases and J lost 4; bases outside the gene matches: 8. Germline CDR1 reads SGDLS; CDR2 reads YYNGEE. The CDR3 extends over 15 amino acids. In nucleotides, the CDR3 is TGTGCCAGCAGCGTTGAAGCGGGAGTAGGGTACGAGCAGTACTTC. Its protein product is CASSVEAGVGYEQYF.

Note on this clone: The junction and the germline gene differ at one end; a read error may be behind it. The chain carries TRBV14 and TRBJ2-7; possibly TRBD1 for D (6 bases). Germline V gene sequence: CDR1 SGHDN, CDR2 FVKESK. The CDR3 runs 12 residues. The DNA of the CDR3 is TGTGCCAGCGGCCAGGGGAACTACGAGCAGTACTTC. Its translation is CASGQGNYEQYF.

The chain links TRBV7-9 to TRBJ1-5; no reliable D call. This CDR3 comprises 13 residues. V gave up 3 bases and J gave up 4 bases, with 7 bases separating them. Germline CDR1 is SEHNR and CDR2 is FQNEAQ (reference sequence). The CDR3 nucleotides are TGTGCCAGCAGCTTTGGGCCAAATCAGCCCCAGCATTTT. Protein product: CASSFGPNQPQHF.

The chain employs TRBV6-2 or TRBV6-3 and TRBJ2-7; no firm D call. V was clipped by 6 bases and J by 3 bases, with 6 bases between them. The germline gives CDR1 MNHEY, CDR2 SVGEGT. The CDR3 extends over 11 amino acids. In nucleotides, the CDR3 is TGTGCCAGCAGCCACAGCTACGAGCAGTACTTC. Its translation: CASSHSYEQYF.

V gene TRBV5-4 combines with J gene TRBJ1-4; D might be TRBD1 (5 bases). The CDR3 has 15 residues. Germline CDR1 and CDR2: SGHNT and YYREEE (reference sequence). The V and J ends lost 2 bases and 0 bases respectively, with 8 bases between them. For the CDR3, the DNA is TGTGCCAGCAGCTTCACAGGAACAACTAATGAAAAACTGTTTTTT. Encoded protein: CASSFTGTTNEKLFF.

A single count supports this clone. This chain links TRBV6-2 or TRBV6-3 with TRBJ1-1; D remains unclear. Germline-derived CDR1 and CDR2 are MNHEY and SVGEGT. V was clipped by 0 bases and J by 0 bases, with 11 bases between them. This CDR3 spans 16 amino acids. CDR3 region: CASSYSKGYVNTEAFF. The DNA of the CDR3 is TGTGCCAGCAGTTACTCCAAAGGTTACGTGAACACTGAAGCTTTCTTT.

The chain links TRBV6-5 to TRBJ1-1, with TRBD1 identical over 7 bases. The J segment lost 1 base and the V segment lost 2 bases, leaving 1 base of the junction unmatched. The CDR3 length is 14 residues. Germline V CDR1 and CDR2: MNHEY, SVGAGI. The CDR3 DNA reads TGTGCCAGCAGTTACGACAGGGAGAACACTGAAGCTTTCTTT. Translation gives CASSYDRENTEAFF.

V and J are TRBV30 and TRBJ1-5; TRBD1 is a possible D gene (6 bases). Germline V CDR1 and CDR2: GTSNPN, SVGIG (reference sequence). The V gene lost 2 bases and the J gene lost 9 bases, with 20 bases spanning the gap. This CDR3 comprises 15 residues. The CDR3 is CAWSRGQSLGGPQHF. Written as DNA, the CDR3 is TGTGCCTGGAGTAGAGGACAGTCTCTCGGGGGGCCCCAGCATTTT.

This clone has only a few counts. The DNA for the CDR3 is TGTGCCAGCAGCTTAGAGGGGTATTCACCCCTCCACTTT. Amino acids: CASSLEGYSPLHF. V and J are TRBV11-3 and TRBJ1-6; D is uncertain. The CDR3 runs to 13 residues. Trimming removed 0 bases at V and 8 bases at J, with 5 bases between. Looked up from germline, CDR1 is SGHNT and CDR2 is YENEEA.

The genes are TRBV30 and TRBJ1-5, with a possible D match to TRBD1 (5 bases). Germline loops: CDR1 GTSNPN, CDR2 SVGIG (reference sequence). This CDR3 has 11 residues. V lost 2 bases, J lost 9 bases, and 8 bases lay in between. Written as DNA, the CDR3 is TGTGCCTGGAGTCCTGGGGGGCCCCAGCATTTT. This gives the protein CAWSPGGPQHF.

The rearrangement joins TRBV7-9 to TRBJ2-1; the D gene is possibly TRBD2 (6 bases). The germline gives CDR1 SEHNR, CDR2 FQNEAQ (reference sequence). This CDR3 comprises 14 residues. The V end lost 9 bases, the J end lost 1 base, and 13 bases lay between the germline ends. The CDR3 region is CASTKSGSYNEQFF. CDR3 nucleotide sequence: TGTGCCAGTACTAAAAGCGGGTCCTACAATGAGCAGTTCTTC.